This T cell receptor (beta chain) was captured by sequencing in a study of blood T cell repertoires in COVID-19. About the research overall: Sites in the United States, Italy and Spain provided acute and convalescent COVID-19 samples.

Libraries were prepared by immunoSEQ multiplex PCR; TCRdb keeps only in-frame clonotypes and omits some of them. Of around 250,000 clones in the sample, 75% to 90% are singletons; the top ten hold around 3%. Per germline, CDR1 LGHDT and CDR2 YNNKEL (reference sequence). V trimming: 4 bases; J trimming: 2 bases; junction bases outside the gene matches: 3. This CDR3 has 14 amino acids. Specimen: PBMCs or T cells enriched from blood (not recorded which). The chain employs TRBV3-1 (or the pseudogene TRBV3-2) and TRBJ2-7; 9 nucleotides align to TRBD2. This clonotype originated in a woman aged 40 to 50 who had been exposed to COVID-19. The chain's CDR3 is CASSPSGGTYEQYF. The CDR3 nucleotides read TGTGCCAGCAGCCCGAGCGGGGGGACCTACGAGCAGTACTTC.